These T cell receptor beta chains were read from a single sample in a study of shared clonotypes between healthy human individuals. Data came from immunoSEQ multiplex PCR; TCRdb stores just in-frame clones and leaves some out. This sample carries around 1.9 million clones, 90% to 95% of them seen once, and the ten largest clones take about 1.8%. The specimen was naive CD8+ T cells from PBMCs. These receptors were collected from a man aged 18 to 30 in good health. Some clones in this sample may be carry-over from other donors' samples. Both conserved end residues are part of each CDR3. The D gene is left open where the match is weak. Clone size appears in some rows only: once, few, many, or a class for an expanded clone.

>TRBV2|TRBJ2-1|once|NA
CASSPSEGDPYNEQFF
TGTGCCAGCTCCCCTTCGGAGGGGGACCCCTACAATGAGCAGTTCTTC
>TRBV27|TRBJ2-3|NA|TRBD2
CASSSTGTRIGTDTQYF
TGTGCCAGCAGTTCGACCGGGACTAGAATAGGGACGGATACGCAGTATTTT
>TRBV19|TRBJ2-3|NA|NA
CASSEGASAYTQYF
TGTGCCAGTAGTGAGGGGGCTAGCGCCTATACGCAGTATTTT
>TRBV28|TRBJ2-1|once|TRBD2
CASSLFLSGTSGLNEQFF
TGTGCCAGCAGTTTATTCCTCTCCGGGACTAGCGGCCTCAATGAGCAGTTCTTC
>TRBV9|TRBJ1-2|NA|TRBD1
CASSVTGGSSGYTF
TGTGCCAGCAGCGTGACAGGGGGCTCGTCGGGCTACACCTTC
>TRBV7-9|TRBJ1-1|NA|NA
CASSTTGSEAFF
TGTGCCAGCAGCACAACGGGGAGTGAAGCTTTCTTT
>TRBV19|TRBJ2-7|few|TRBD2
CASSLGLAGEQYF
TGTGCCAGTAGTTTGGGACTAGCGGGGGAGCAGTACTTC
>TRBV5-1|TRBJ2-7|once|NA
CASSLDREKDEQYF
TGCGCCAGCAGCTTGGACAGGGAAAAGGACGAGCAGTACTTC
>TRBV30|TRBJ1-1|few|NA
CAWSVGNEAFF
TGTGCCTGGAGTGTGGGTAACGAAGCTTTCTTT
>TRBV28|TRBJ1-5|NA|NA
CAGSWGFLYQPQHF
TGTGCCGGCTCTTGGGGTTTCTTGTATCAGCCCCAGCATTTT
>TRBV6-1|TRBJ1-4|NA|TRBD1
CASSERLGQVNEKLFF
TGTGCCAGCAGTGAACGCCTCGGACAGGTGAATGAAAAACTGTTTTTT
>TRBV7-8|TRBJ2-1|NA|TRBD2
CASSPRLAEYRGNEQFF
TGTGCCAGCAGCCCGAGACTAGCGGAATATCGGGGCAATGAGCAGTTCTTC
>TRBV5-1|TRBJ2-7|NA|NA
CASSLSGTSYEQYF
TGCGCCAGCAGCTTGTCCGGGACCTCCTACGAGCAGTACTTC
>TRBV28|TRBJ2-5|NA|TRBD2
CASTASGNQETQYF
TGTGCCAGCACCGCTAGCGGGAACCAAGAGACCCAGTACTTC
>TRBV27|TRBJ2-1|NA|TRBD2
CASSPLGLADDEQFF
TGTGCCAGCAGTCCCCTGGGACTAGCGGACGATGAGCAGTTCTTC